What follows are 23 T cell receptor beta chains derived from one specimen sequenced in a study of blood T cell repertoires in COVID-19. Using immunoSEQ multiplex PCR, the repertoire was profiled, and TCRdb retains in-frame clones only, with some absent. Among some 180,000 clones listed, about four fifths were seen once. The sequencing input was peripheral blood. The receptors derive from a woman aged 40 to 50 with COVID-19, enrolled during active disease.

V gene TRBV30 combines with J gene TRBJ2-7, with 9 bases matching TRBD2. Losses at the gene ends were 1 base for V and 1 base for J; bases not matched to a gene: 8. The CDR3 spans 16 residues. CDR1 GTSNPN and CDR2 SVGIG come from the germline V gene (reference sequence). CDR3 bases: TGTGCCTGGAGTGCCTTAGGGGCGGGAGGGTCCTACGAGCAGTACTTC. This translates into CAWSALGAGGSYEQYF.

The chain recombines TRBV20-1 with TRBJ1-1, with 7 bases fitting TRBD1. J gave up 6 bases and V 8 bases, and 3 bases lay outside the gene matches. Germline V gene sequence: CDR1 DFQATT, CDR2 SNEGSKA (reference sequence). The CDR3 is 10 residues long. The CDR3 reads CSTGDAEAFF. In DNA form, the CDR3 reads TGCAGTACAGGGGACGCTGAAGCTTTCTTT.

J is TRBJ1-5 and V is TRBV7-8; D remains unclear. This CDR3 has 14 amino acids. V lost 6 bases and J 4 bases, leaving 13 bases between the germline ends. CDR1 SGHVS and CDR2 FQNEAQ come from the germline V gene. DNA for the CDR3: TGTGCCAGCAGTCTCATAGGGAGGAATCAGCCCCAGCATTTT. Residues: CASSLIGRNQPQHF.

This chain uses TRBV27 with TRBJ2-3; no firm D call. The CDR3 contains 16 residues. Germline V gives CDR1 MNHEY, CDR2 SMNVEV (reference sequence). V lost 4 bases and J 3 bases, leaving 17 bases between the germline ends. CDR3 sequence: CASSSRDSSTTDTQYF. The CDR3 DNA sequence: TGTGCCAGCAGTTCGCGAGATTCCTCTACTACAGATACGCAGTATTTT.

The chain carries TRBV24-1 and TRBJ2-7; D may be TRBD2 (5 bases). The CDR3 is 14 residues long. V dropped 10 bases and J dropped 7 bases, with 22 bases sitting between them. Germline assignment: CDR1 KGHDR and CDR2 SFDVKD. The chain's CDR3 is CATQQRAGTGEQYF. CDR3 coding DNA: TGTGCCACTCAACAGCGAGCCGGTACGGGAGAGCAGTACTTC.

The chain carries TRBV20-1 and TRBJ1-1; D is uncertain. V dropped 3 bases and J dropped 4 bases, with 12 bases sitting between them. Germline values: CDR1 DFQATT, CDR2 SNEGSKA (reference sequence). The CDR3 sequence is 13 residues long. The CDR3 region is CSASMGQRTEAFF. CDR3 in DNA: TGCAGTGCTAGTATGGGCCAACGCACTGAAGCTTTCTTT.

Only a few counts were recorded for this clone. V gene TRBV2 combines with J gene TRBJ1-1; 7 nucleotides match TRBD1. Germline V lookup: CDR1 SNHLY, CDR2 FYNNEI. The CDR3 covers 14 residues. The junction had 9 bases not matched to a gene; V was cut back by 4 bases and J by 7 bases. CDR3 coding DNA: TGTGCCAGCAGTGGAACAACAGGGGCCATTGAAGCTTTCTTT. Residues: CASSGTTGAIEAFF.

The V gene is TRBV4-1, the J gene TRBJ2-6, with 10 positions matching TRBD1. V dropped 2 bases and J dropped 2; count of bases not matched to a gene: 9. The germline gives CDR1 MGHRA, CDR2 YSYEKL. The CDR3 totals 19 residues. CDR3 loop: CASSQNGRGQGTGANVLTF. The CDR3 DNA is TGCGCCAGCAGCCAAAACGGGAGGGGACAGGGGACTGGGGCCAACGTCCTGACTTTC.

This rearrangement joins TRBV29-1 to TRBJ2-1; 10 bases fit TRBD2. Germline V lookup: CDR1 SQVTM, CDR2 ANQGSEA. The CDR3 has 13 amino acids. Trimming removed 7 bases from V and 8 bases from J; junction bases left unmatched: 8. The CDR3 DNA reads TGCAGCGCCCAAGCGGGAGGGCCCGATGAGCAGTTCTTC. It codes for CSAQAGGPDEQFF.

The genes are TRBV7-9 and TRBJ2-7, with 8 bases fitting TRBD1. CDR1 is SEHNR and CDR2 is FQNEAQ in the germline V gene (reference sequence). J gave up 5 bases and V 3 bases, and 9 bases lay outside the gene matches. The CDR3 spans 15 residues. The CDR3 nucleotides are TGTGCCAGCAGCTTTGTCAGGGGGCGATTCGACGAGCAGTACTTC. It encodes CASSFVRGRFDEQYF.

The rearrangement uses TRBV9 and TRBJ1-2; D remains unclear. Germline V CDR1 and CDR2: SGDLS, YYNGEE. The germline V and J ends were trimmed by 2 bases and 6 bases, with 11 bases remaining between them. The CDR3 loop spans 13 amino acids. This CDR3 reads CASSVPGEDGYTF. Here the CDR3 DNA reads TGTGCCAGCAGCGTCCCTGGCGAGGATGGCTACACCTTC.

This clone was observed a single time. The chain combines TRBV11-2 with TRBJ2-7; D possibly corresponds to TRBD2 (6 bases). The germline CDR1 and CDR2 sequences are SGHAT and FQNNGV. V lost 4 bases and J 4 bases, leaving 14 bases between the germline ends. The CDR3 is 14 amino acids. CDR3 in DNA: TGTGCCAGCAGCTCTATTCGGGAGCTGTACGAGCAGTACTTC. Protein product: CASSSIRELYEQYF.

The rearrangement uses TRBV6-4 and TRBJ2-3, with 7 nucleotides matching TRBD2. This CDR3 comprises 15 residues. Trimming removed 2 bases from V and 4 bases from J; junction bases left unmatched: 6. The germline V gene encodes CDR1 MRHNA and CDR2 SNTAGT. CDR3 amino acids: CASSDRAGAPDTQYF. The CDR3, as DNA: TGTGCCAGCAGTGACAGGGCGGGAGCTCCAGATACGCAGTATTTT.

The chain recombines TRBV28 with TRBJ2-7, with 7 bases identical to TRBD1. Germline assignment: CDR1 MDHEN and CDR2 SYDVKM. This CDR3 comprises 13 residues. The trim removed 7 bases at V and 3 bases at J, leaving 6 bases unmatched. CDR3 sequence reads: CASTKDRYYEQYF. In nucleotides, the CDR3 is TGTGCCAGCACCAAGGACAGGTACTACGAGCAGTACTTC.

CDR3 in DNA: TGTGCCAGCAGCTTCCGGGGGGGAGCGCACGAGCAGTACTTC. Protein sequence: CASSFRGGAHEQYF. The chain employs TRBV5-4 and TRBJ2-7; TRBD2 aligns across 8 bases. Trimming cost V 2 bases and J 5 bases; bases outside gene matches: 6. The CDR3 is 14 amino acids. Germline V lookup: CDR1 SGHNT, CDR2 YYREEE (reference sequence).

CDR3 coding DNA: TGTGCCAGCAGCCAAGAGAGGATCTCTGGAAACACCATATATTTT. Its protein product is CASSQERISGNTIYF. The chain joins TRBV4-2 to TRBJ1-3; D is unclear. CDR1 is LGHNA, CDR2 YNFKEQ, per germline. V was cut by 0 bases and J by 0 bases, with 6 bases left in between. The CDR3 extends over 15 amino acids.

The V gene is TRBV7-8, the J gene TRBJ2-6; a weak D match, TRBD1 (6 bases). In germline, CDR1 is SGHVS, CDR2 FQNEAQ. The CDR3 consists of 16 residues. Trimming took 6 bases from V and 2 from J, leaving 14 bases between them. The CDR3 here is CASRDLQGTGANVLTF. The CDR3 DNA reads TGTGCCAGCAGGGACCTACAGGGTACTGGGGCCAACGTCCTGACTTTC.

The rearrangement joins TRBV9 to TRBJ2-7; 11 positions match TRBD2. This CDR3 has 15 amino acids. CDR1 and CDR2 from the germline V gene are SGDLS and YYNGEE. V lost 0 bases to trimming and J lost 2 bases; unmatched junction nucleotides: 1. CDR3 sequence: CASSVGLAGTYEQYF. In nucleotides, the CDR3 is TGTGCCAGCAGCGTAGGACTAGCGGGGACCTACGAGCAGTACTTC.

The chain employs TRBV30 and TRBJ2-7; the D gene is possibly TRBD2 (6 bases). The CDR3 is made up of 13 amino acids. CDR1 GTSNPN and CDR2 SVGIG come from the germline V gene (reference sequence). V was trimmed by 0 bases and J by 6 bases, leaving 12 bases between them. This chain's CDR3 is CAWSVGGKGEQYF. In DNA form, the CDR3 reads TGTGCCTGGAGTGTGGGGGGAAAAGGCGAGCAGTACTTC.

This clone has just a few counts. The chain couples TRBV6-5 to TRBJ1-1; D is uncertain. The CDR3 is 13 residues long. The V gene's germline CDR1 is MNHEY and CDR2 SVGAGI. Trimming removed 8 bases at V and 1 base at J, with 11 bases between. CDR3 loop: CASGTDKNTEAFF. The DNA for the CDR3 is TGTGCCAGCGGCACTGACAAGAACACTGAAGCTTTCTTT.

The J gene is TRBJ1-2, the V gene TRBV19, with 7 bases lining up with TRBD1. Germline V gives CDR1 LNHDA, CDR2 SQIVND (reference sequence). The CDR3 runs 14 residues. V lost 5 bases to trimming and J lost 2 bases; unmatched junction nucleotides: 5. DNA of the CDR3: TGTGCCAGTAGTGAACAGGGGTCGAACTATGGCTACACCTTC. As protein: CASSEQGSNYGYTF.

CDR3 nucleotides: TGTGCCAGCAGCGCCGGGACTAGCGGAACCGGGGAGCTGTTTTTT. Translated, it gives CASSAGTSGTGELFF. The chain carries TRBV5-4 and TRBJ2-2; 11 bases match TRBD2. Unmatched junction bases numbered 4, after V lost 4 bases and J lost 5 bases. Looked up from germline, CDR1 is SGHNT and CDR2 is YYREEE (reference sequence). The CDR3 loop spans 15 amino acids.

The chain links TRBV29-1 to TRBJ2-7, with D tentatively TRBD2 (6 bases). This CDR3 comprises 12 residues. The germline gives CDR1 SQVTM, CDR2 ANQGSEA. V dropped 4 bases and J dropped 7 bases, with 14 bases sitting between them. The CDR3 sequence is CSVGGAFSEQYF. CDR3 coding DNA: TGCAGCGTTGGCGGGGCTTTCTCGGAGCAGTACTTC.